The TCR beta chain under discussion was sequenced for a study of human T cells and chemical hapten exposure. The CDR3 has 15 residues. Trimming stripped 1 base from V and 4 bases from J, with 12 bases between. Germline loops: CDR1 KGHSH, CDR2 LQKENI. Using its own MiXCR run on the 5' RACE reads, TCRdb lists one record per CDR3 protein. This table holds 110,000 or so distinct CDR3 sequences, roughly 18% found once. Whole blood that had not been fractionated was the source of extracted total RNA. This sequence was found in a human donor in good health. The genes are TRBV18 and TRBJ2-3, with D maybe TRBD2 (5 bases). For the CDR3, the DNA is TGTGCCAGCTCACCACGGGAGAGGTACCCAGATACGCAGTATTTT. Protein product: CASSPRERYPDTQYF.